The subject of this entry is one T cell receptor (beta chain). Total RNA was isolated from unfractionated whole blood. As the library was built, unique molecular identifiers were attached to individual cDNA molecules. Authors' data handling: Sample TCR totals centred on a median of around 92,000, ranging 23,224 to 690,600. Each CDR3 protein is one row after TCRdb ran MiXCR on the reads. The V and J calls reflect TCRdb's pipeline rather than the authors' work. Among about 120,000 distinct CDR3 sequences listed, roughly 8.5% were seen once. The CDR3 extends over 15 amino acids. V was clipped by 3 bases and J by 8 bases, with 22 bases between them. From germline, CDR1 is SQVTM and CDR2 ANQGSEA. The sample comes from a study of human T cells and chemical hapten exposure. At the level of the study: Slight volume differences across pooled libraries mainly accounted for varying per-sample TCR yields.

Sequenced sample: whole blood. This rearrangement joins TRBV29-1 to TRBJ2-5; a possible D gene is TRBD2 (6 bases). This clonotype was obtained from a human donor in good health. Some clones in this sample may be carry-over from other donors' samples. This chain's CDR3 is CSVEKAGPSQVTQYF. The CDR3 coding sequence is TGCAGCGTTGAGAAAGCGGGTCCCTCCCAAGTTACCCAGTACTTC.